Shown below are 11 T cell receptor beta chains from a single sample sequenced in a study of CXCR3-negative and CXCR3-positive naive CD8 T cells. General study findings and limits: CXCR3-negative naive cells had less hydrophobic TRB CDR3s than did CXCR3-positive naive cells.

UMI-labeled TRB cDNA libraries were prepared by 5' RACE. Using the 5' RACE reads, TCRdb records one entry per CDR3 protein without DNA. This listing includes approximately 130,000 distinct CDR3 sequences. These receptors are not linked to any known antigen. Sample: naive CXCR3+ CD8+ T cells from blood. Stated subset: CD45RO-CCR7+CD27+CD95- naive CD8+ T cells expressing CXCR3 (TNR3+). The receptors derive from a human donor in good health. Some clones in this sample may be carry-over from other donors' samples.

V and J are TRBV4-2 and TRBJ2-7; the TCRdb call, TRBD1, lacks DNA for checking. The CDR3 is 15 residues long. Germline V gives CDR1 LGHNA, CDR2 YNFKEQ. CDR3 protein: CASSQDETGIYEQYF.

CDR3 residues: CSVESYYEQYF. This chain uses TRBV29-1 with TRBJ2-7. CDR3 length: 11 residues. Germline CDR1 SQVTM, CDR2 ANQGSEA.

The V and J genes are TRBV11-2 and TRBJ2-2; TCRdb's D call of TRBD2 is untestable without DNA. CDR1 SGHAT and CDR2 FQNNGV come from the germline V gene. The CDR3 contains 16 residues. CDR3 sequence reads: CASSHTSGRGAGELFF.

J is TRBJ2-7 and V is TRBV29-1; TCRdb indicates TRBD2, and absent DNA this call remains unverified. The germline V gene encodes CDR1 SQVTM and CDR2 ANQGSEA. The CDR3 has 15 residues. CDR3 region: CSVEDPSGTFYEQYF.

This chain links TRBV4-1 with TRBJ2-7. Per the germline V gene, CDR1 is MGHRA and CDR2 is YSYEKL. The CDR3 sequence is 13 residues long. CDR3 in amino acids: CASSQVYEPRQYF.

V is TRBV4-2 and J is TRBJ2-3; TCRdb outputs TRBD1, but without DNA this stays unchecked. From germline, CDR1 is LGHNA and CDR2 YNFKEQ. The CDR3 runs 17 residues. The CDR3 spells CASSHTRPTGGTDTQYF.

The V gene is TRBV6-2 or TRBV6-3, the J gene TRBJ2-7. CDR1 and CDR2 (germline): MNHEY, SVGEGT. The CDR3 extends over 14 amino acids. The CDR3 here is CASSQDGLIYEQYF.

The V call is TRBV7-2, the J call TRBJ1-5; the D gene TCRdb calls, TRBD1, cannot be checked with no DNA. The CDR3 is 15 amino acids. Germline V gene data show CDR1 as SGHTA and CDR2 as FQGNSA. The CDR3 loop reads CASSFWTGAYQPQHF.

The J gene is TRBJ2-7, the V gene TRBV12-3 or TRBV12-4. The CDR3 covers 14 residues. CDR3 sequence: CASSLESYKAEQYF.

The V and J genes are TRBV4-2 and TRBJ1-5; the D call of TRBD1 rests on TCRdb alone, since no DNA is present to check it. Germline V gene sequence: CDR1 LGHNA, CDR2 YNFKEQ. The CDR3 runs to 14 residues. CDR3: CASSPDRGPQPQHF.

The CDR3 protein is CSATDTALDSYSNQPQHF. The V call is TRBV20-1, the J call TRBJ1-5; the D gene TCRdb calls, TRBD1, cannot be checked with no DNA. Germline CDR1 reads DFQATT; CDR2 reads SNEGSKA (reference sequence). The CDR3 spans 18 residues.